This TCR beta chain came from a study of CD4+ T cells in melanoma. The repertoire was sequenced with immunoSEQ multiplex PCR; TCRdb's copy has only in-frame clones and lacks some. The sample includes 50,000 to 60,000 clones, nearly 70% of them seen just once. CDR1 and CDR2 (germline): SGHVS, FQNEAQ. This CDR3 spans 14 amino acids. Trimming took off 5 bases at V and 3 bases at J, with 14 bases between the two ends. The receptor was isolated from a human donor with melanoma. Sequencing input: tumor tissue. The chain couples TRBV7-8 to TRBJ2-7; D is ambiguous. The DNA of the CDR3 is TGTGCCAGCAGCCCCCCATTTCGAAACTACGAGCAGTACTTC. Protein: CASSPPFRNYEQYF.